Listed below are T cell receptor beta chains from one sample, sequenced in a study of technical replicates of blood from a handful of donors. Some clones are missing from TCRdb's copy, which holds only in-frame ones; the method was immunoSEQ multiplex PCR. The table includes 90,000 or so clones, 95% detected once. Sequenced sample: T cells isolated from PBMCs. The receptors originated from a human donor in good health. The CDR3 runs from the conserved cysteine through the conserved F or W. A D gene is named only where the DNA matches it firmly. Not all rows give a size; the values are once, few, many and, for expanded clones, a class.

D gene	J gene	V gene	clone size	CDR3 DNA	CDR3 protein
TRBD1	TRBJ2-7	TRBV28	.	TGTGCCAGCAGTTTAATTGGGACAGGGGAAAGCGAGCAGTACTTC	CASSLIGTGESEQYF
.	TRBJ1-2	TRBV19	.	TGTGCCAGTAGTATCTCTCCGGGTGACTATGGCTACACCTTC	CASSISPGDYGYTF
TRBD1	TRBJ2-7	TRBV5-4	.	TGTGCCAGCAGCAGGGGACAGGGGATTAACGAGCAGTACTTC	CASSRGQGINEQYF
.	TRBJ1-2	TRBV30	.	TGTGCCTGGAGTGTGTACGGGATCGATGGCTACACCTTC	CAWSVYGIDGYTF
.	TRBJ2-2	TRBV14	.	TGTGCCAGCAGCCTAAAAAGAGCCTCCACCGGGGAGCTGTTTTTT	CASSLKRASTGELFF
.	TRBJ1-2	TRBV5-6	.	TGTGCCAGCAGCATAGACAGCTATGGCTACACCTTC	CASSIDSYGYTF
TRBD2	TRBJ2-1	TRBV10-1	once	TGCGCCAGCAGTGAAAGACTAGCGGGAGAAAATGAGCAGTTCTTC	CASSERLAGENEQFF
.	TRBJ1-1	TRBV4-1	few	TGCGCCAGCAGCCAAGATCCCAGGGTCACTGAAGCTTTCTTT	CASSQDPRVTEAFF
.	TRBJ1-3	TRBV5-5	.	TGTGCCAGCAGACTGGACAGCTTCTCTGGAAACACCATATATTTT	CASRLDSFSGNTIYF
.	TRBJ2-3	TRBV13	.	TGTGCCAGCAGCTCAAGCGGGTGGGGCGATAGCACAGATACGCAGTATTTT	CASSSSGWGDSTDTQYF
TRBD1	TRBJ2-7	TRBV7-9	.	TGTGCCAGCAGCGGGGACAGGGGTGCCTACGAGCAGTACTTC	CASSGDRGAYEQYF
TRBD1	TRBJ1-3	TRBV9	.	TGTGCCAGCAGCCGCAGGGACAGTACTTTCAACTCTGGAAACACCATATATTTT	CASSRRDSTFNSGNTIYF
.	TRBJ2-2	TRBV6-5	.	TGTGCCAGCAGTTCCCAGCGGCGGTTGACCGGGGAGCTGTTTTTT	CASSSQRRLTGELFF